Listed here is a single T cell receptor beta chain. The target antigen is unknown. Libraries were prepared by immunoSEQ multiplex PCR; TCRdb keeps only in-frame clonotypes and omits some of them. Among approximately 3,600 clones listed, roughly half were seen once. This entry is derived from a study of intratumoral heterogeneity in liver cancer. Findings and limits, study-wide: RNA-seq estimates of regional tumor-infiltrating lymphocyte burden differences were reportedly confirmed by TCR sequencing. Between tumor regions of either patient, overall clonality differed insignificantly.

Each tumour sample represents a distinct, spatially separated region of the hepatocellular carcinoma nodule. Early-stage hepatocellular carcinoma patients were treatment-naïve prior to resection. Sampled areas showed no macroscopic evidence of necrosis or hemorrhage. The CDR3 covers 15 residues. Germline loops: CDR1 LGHNT, CDR2 FRNRAP. Deletions cut 0 bases from V and 8 bases from J, with 14 bases between. The input for sequencing was tumor tissue, taken before any cancer treatment. This rearrangement joins TRBV12-5 to TRBJ2-1, with D perhaps given as TRBD1 or TRBD2 (7 bases each). This receptor was taken from a man between 65 and 85 years old with hepatocellular carcinoma. The CDR3 region is CASGLVLRGGDEQFF. In DNA form, the CDR3 reads TGTGCTAGTGGTTTGGTACTCAGGGGGGGGGATGAGCAGTTCTTC.